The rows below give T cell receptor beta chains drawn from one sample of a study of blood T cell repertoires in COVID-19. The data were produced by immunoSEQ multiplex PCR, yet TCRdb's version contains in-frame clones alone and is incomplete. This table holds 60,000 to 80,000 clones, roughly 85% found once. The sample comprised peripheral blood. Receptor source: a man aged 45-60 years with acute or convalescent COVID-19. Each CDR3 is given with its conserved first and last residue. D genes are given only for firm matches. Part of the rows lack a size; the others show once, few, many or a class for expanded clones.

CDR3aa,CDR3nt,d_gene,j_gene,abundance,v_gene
CASSFLLGTDTQYF,TGTGCCAGCAGTTTTTTATTAGGCACAGATACGCAGTATTTT,NA,TRBJ2-3,few,TRBV28
CAIRTGDGNTIYF,TGTGCCATCAGGACAGGGGACGGAAACACCATATATTTT,TRBD1,TRBJ1-3,NA,TRBV10-3
CASSESTGERYEQYF,TGTGCCAGCAGTGAGTCGACAGGGGAGCGCTACGAGCAGTACTTC,TRBD1,TRBJ2-7,NA,TRBV6-1
CASSLLAGAPDTQYF,TGTGCCAGCAGCTTACTAGCGGGGGCCCCAGATACGCAGTATTTT,TRBD2,TRBJ2-3,NA,TRBV6-5
CASSQGRGTDTQYF,TGCGCCAGCAGCCAGGGCAGGGGGACAGATACGCAGTATTTT,TRBD1,TRBJ2-3,NA,TRBV4-1
CASSVGQGGYEQYF,TGTGCCAGCAGCGTGGGACAGGGGGGCTACGAGCAGTACTTC,TRBD1,TRBJ2-7,NA,TRBV7-3
CATSDVIGTGGLPSYNEQFF,TGTGCCACCAGTGATGTGATAGGGACAGGGGGCTTGCCCTCCTACAATGAGCAGTTCTTC,TRBD1,TRBJ2-1,NA,TRBV24-1
CASSNYRDEQYF,TGTGCCAGTAGTAATTACAGGGACGAGCAGTACTTC,NA,TRBJ2-7,NA,TRBV19
CASSEWSGGNQPQHF,TGTGCCAGCAGTGAATGGTCAGGGGGCAATCAGCCCCAGCATTTT,NA,TRBJ1-5,NA,TRBV2
CASTGEAGGPTDTQYF,TGTGCCAGCACGGGTGAAGCGGGGGGGCCCACAGATACGCAGTATTTT,TRBD2,TRBJ2-3,NA,TRBV2
CAWNLTGGHGDGPQHF,TGTGCCTGGAACCTCACGGGGGGACACGGGGACGGGCCCCAGCATTTT,NA,TRBJ1-5,NA,TRBV30
CATSMGPSQPQHF,TGTGCCACCTCAATGGGCCCAAGTCAGCCCCAGCATTTT,NA,TRBJ1-5,NA,TRBV6-5
CASSLGEGGGYTF,TGTGCCAGCAGTTTAGGTGAGGGTGGCGGCTACACCTTC,NA,TRBJ1-2,NA,TRBV28
CASSLRTGPVDGEQFF,TGTGCCAGCAGCTTACGGACAGGACCCGTCGACGGTGAGCAGTTCTTC,TRBD1,TRBJ2-1,NA,TRBV5-6
CSATGGSLYEQYF,TGCAGCGCGACAGGGGGCAGCCTTTACGAGCAGTACTTC,TRBD1,TRBJ2-7,NA,TRBV29-1
CASRVGPDRDSPLHF,TGTGCCAGCAGGGTGGGTCCGGACAGGGACTCACCCCTCCACTTT,TRBD1,TRBJ1-6,once,TRBV28
CASSERGDSYEQYF,TGCGCCAGCAGCGAGCGGGGGGACTCCTACGAGCAGTACTTC,TRBD2,TRBJ2-7,NA,TRBV5-1
CASSMAAGGAYEQYF,TGTGCCAGTAGTATGGCCGCGGGGGGGGCCTACGAGCAGTACTTC,TRBD2,TRBJ2-7,NA,TRBV19
CASTQAGGFQETQYF,TGTGCCAGCACCCAGGCCGGGGGGTTCCAAGAGACCCAGTACTTC,TRBD2,TRBJ2-5,NA,TRBV9
CASSLEQGSTDTQYF,TGCGCCAGCAGCTTGGAGCAGGGAAGCACAGATACGCAGTATTTT,NA,TRBJ2-3,NA,TRBV5-1
CASSLAGRQETQYF,TGTGCCAGCAGCTTGGCCGGCAGGCAAGAGACCCAGTACTTC,NA,TRBJ2-5,NA,TRBV5-4
CASSPERELGQFF,TGTGCCAGCAGCCCTGAGCGGGAGCTAGGGCAGTTCTTC,TRBD2,TRBJ2-1,NA,TRBV11-2
CASSLDGLEAFF,TGTGCCAGCAGTCTCGACGGACTTGAAGCTTTCTTT,NA,TRBJ1-1,NA,TRBV12-3/TRBV12-4
CASSLVETQYF,TGTGCCAGCAGCCTAGTCGAGACCCAGTACTTC,NA,TRBJ2-5,NA,TRBV6-2/TRBV6-3
CASSLNQAALQFF,TGTGCCAGCAGCTTAAACCAGGCTGCTCTTCAGTTCTTC,NA,TRBJ2-1,NA,TRBV11-3
CATSRDFSRGGPFYNEQFF,TGTGCCACCAGCAGAGACTTTAGCCGCGGGGGGCCTTTCTACAATGAGCAGTTCTTC,TRBD2,TRBJ2-1,NA,TRBV15
CASSLVLEQFF,TGTGCCAGCAGCTTAGTCTTGGAGCAGTTCTTC,NA,TRBJ2-1,NA,TRBV7-2
CARDGLGTDTQYF,TGTGCCCGTGACGGGTTGGGCACAGATACGCAGTATTTT,NA,TRBJ2-3,NA,TRBV2
CASSLLSGVPGNTIYF,TGTGCCAGCAGCTTGCTCAGCGGGGTCCCTGGAAACACCATATATTTT,NA,TRBJ1-3,NA,TRBV5-6
CASSLGDILGTAYNEQFF,TGCGCCAGCAGCTTGGGGGACATTCTTGGGACCGCCTACAATGAGCAGTTCTTC,NA,TRBJ2-1,few,TRBV5-1
CGGVRSDTQYF,TGCGGGGGGGTTAGGTCAGATACGCAGTATTTT,TRBD2,TRBJ2-3,NA,TRBV20-1
CASRTERGSTDTQYF,TGTGCCAGCCGGACGGAGCGGGGTAGCACAGATACGCAGTATTTT,TRBD2,TRBJ2-3,NA,TRBV27
CASSLDGQKNTGELFF,TGCGCCAGCAGCTTGGATGGGCAGAAAAACACCGGGGAGCTGTTTTTT,NA,TRBJ2-2,NA,TRBV5-1